This T cell receptor beta chain stems from a study of shared clonotypes between healthy human individuals. Study-wide results and caveats: Limitation of the genetic and exposure-history diversity represented came from the few donors. Larger estimated richness was generally recorded for naive subsets relative to memory subsets.

Deletions cut 0 bases from V and 2 bases from J, with 11 bases between. There are 15 residues in the CDR3. CDR1 and CDR2 (germline): SGHTA, FQGNSA. It was at deep level that the assay was run. Sorted subsets were amplified in replicate PCRs using around 200 ng DNA, about 30,000 T cell genomes. Profiling relied on immunoSEQ multiplex PCR, and the TCRdb table lists in-frame clones only, not all of them. The sample carries around 690,000 clones, around 90% recorded once. Concerning this clone itself: Its antigen is unidentified.

The chain couples TRBV7-2 to TRBJ2-7; D may match TRBD1 or TRBD2 (5 bases each). Source material: memory CD8+ T cells from PBMCs. Subset given: CD45RO+ cells pooled with CCR7-negative TemRA cells. The sequence derives from a man aged 18 to 29 in good health. Some clones in this sample may be carry-over from other donors' samples. CDR3 region: CASSLAARGAYEQYF. The CDR3 coding sequence is TGTGCCAGCAGCTTAGCGGCCCGAGGGGCCTACGAGCAGTACTTC.